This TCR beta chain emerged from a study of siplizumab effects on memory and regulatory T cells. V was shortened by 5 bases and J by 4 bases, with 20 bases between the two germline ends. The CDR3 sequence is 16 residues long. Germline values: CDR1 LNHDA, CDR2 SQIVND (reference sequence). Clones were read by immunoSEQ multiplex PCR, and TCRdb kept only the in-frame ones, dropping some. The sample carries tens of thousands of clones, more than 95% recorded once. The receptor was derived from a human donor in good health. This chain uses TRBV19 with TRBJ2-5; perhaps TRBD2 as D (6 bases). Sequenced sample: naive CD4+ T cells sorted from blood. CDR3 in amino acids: CASSPTGGTGLETQYF. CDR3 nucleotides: TGTGCCAGTAGTCCTACTGGGGGGACCGGACTAGAGACCCAGTACTTC.